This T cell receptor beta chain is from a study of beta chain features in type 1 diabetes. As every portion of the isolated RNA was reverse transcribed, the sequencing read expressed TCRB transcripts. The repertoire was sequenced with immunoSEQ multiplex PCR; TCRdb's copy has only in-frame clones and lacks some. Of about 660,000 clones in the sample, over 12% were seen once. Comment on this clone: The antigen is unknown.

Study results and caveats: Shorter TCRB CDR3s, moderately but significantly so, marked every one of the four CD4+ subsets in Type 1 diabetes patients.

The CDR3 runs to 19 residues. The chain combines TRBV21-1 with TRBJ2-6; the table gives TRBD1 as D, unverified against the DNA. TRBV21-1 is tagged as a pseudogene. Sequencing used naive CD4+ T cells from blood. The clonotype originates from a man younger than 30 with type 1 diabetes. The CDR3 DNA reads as TGTGCCAGCAGCTATCCTCTAGGCAGGGGGCCTCCTGGGGCCAACGTCCTGACTTTC. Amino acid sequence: CASSYPLGRGPPGANVLTF.